This entry lists 10 T cell receptor beta chains sequenced from one sample in a study of T cells in Graves' hyperthyroidism and ophthalmopathy. Amplified TCR beta CDR3 regions came from RNA transcripts. HTBI primers were used for first-round RT-PCR of the TCR CDR3. TCRdb re-called the multiplex PCR reads through MiXCR, storing one row per CDR3 protein. The table has around 620,000 distinct CDR3 sequences, roughly 46% seen once. The sample was peripheral blood or thyroid tissue (not recorded which). The receptors stem from an adult woman with Graves' disease, either hyperthyroidism or ophthalmopathy (not recorded which).

This clonotype was counted between two and nine times. This chain joins TRBV9 and TRBJ2-7, with no clear D. The CDR3 totals 14 residues. The germline CDR1 and CDR2 sequences are SGDLS and YYNGEE. Trimming shortened V by 4 bases and J by 0 bases, and 11 bases separated the two germline ends. The chain's CDR3 is CASSRSPNSYEQYF. DNA of the CDR3: TGTGCCAGCAGCAGATCCCCTAACTCCTACGAGCAGTACTTC.

This chain connects TRBV9 to TRBJ1-5; unclear D gene. Deletions cut 0 bases from V and 5 bases from J, with 9 bases between. CDR1 is SGDLS and CDR2 is YYNGEE in the germline V gene. The CDR3 has 14 residues. The DNA of the CDR3 is TGTGCCAGCAGCGTAGGCCACGTTGATCAGCCCCAGCATTTT. This sequence encodes CASSVGHVDQPQHF.

This clonotype occurred a few times. A much larger clone differs from this one at a single base, so this may be a read error. The CDR3 nucleotides are TGCACCAGCAGCTTGAACGTCGGCGGGGTTGGCTACACCTTC. Amino acid sequence: CTSSLNVGGVGYTF. The chain is built from TRBV5-1 and TRBJ1-2, with D unresolved. There are 14 residues in the CDR3. CDR1 is SGHRS, CDR2 YFSETQ, per germline.

The genes are TRBV10-3 and TRBJ1-1; D ambiguous. The ends were cut back, 0 bases at V and 1 base at J, with 9 bases in the middle. The CDR3 loop spans 15 amino acids. Germline V gene sequence: CDR1 ENHRY, CDR2 SYGVKD. The DNA for the CDR3 is TGTGCCATCAGTGAGTCCGGGGTGTCGAACACTGAAGCTTTCTTT. As protein: CAISESGVSNTEAFF.

CDR3 residues: CASSQGQATYEQYF. In nucleotides, the CDR3 is TGTGCCAGCAGCCAAGGACAGGCTACCTACGAGCAGTACTTC. This chain links TRBV11-1 with TRBJ2-7, with 7 bases fitting TRBD1. Germline-derived CDR1 and CDR2 are SGHAT and FQDESV (reference sequence). This CDR3 is built from 14 residues. The V and J ends lost 5 bases and 2 bases, in that order; junction bases with no gene match: 6.

For this clonotype: A much more abundant neighbour one base away suggests this may be a read error. The J gene is TRBJ2-7, the V gene TRBV7-9, with 7 nucleotides matching TRBD2. CDR3 length: 14 amino acids. Germline V CDR1 and CDR2: SEHNR, FQNEAQ (reference sequence). CDR3 sequence (DNA): TGTGCCAGCGGGGCCGGGGGGAGCCAGTACGAGGAGTACTTC. It translates to CASGAGGSQYEEYF.

This clonotype occurred many times. V usage is TRBV5-1 and J usage is TRBJ2-7; 10 bases are shared with TRBD2. Germline CDR1 SGHRS, CDR2 YFSETQ. The CDR3 has 15 amino acids. J lost 3 bases, V lost 4 bases, and 7 bases had no gene match. CDR3 protein: CASSLGLAENYEQYF. CDR3 in DNA: TGCGCCAGCAGCCTTGGACTAGCGGAAAACTACGAGCAGTACTTC.

In the case of this clonotype: The junction differs from germline at one of its ends, possibly a read error. V is TRBV29-1 and J is TRBJ1-1; D is perhaps TRBD1 (5 bases). Germline assignment: CDR1 SQVTM and CDR2 ANQGSEA. This CDR3 spans 14 amino acids. The CDR3 DNA is TGCAGCGTGTCAGCTGGGGACTTTGGCACTGAAGCTGTCTTT. Translating gives CSVSAGDFGTEAVF.

The gene calls are TRBV7-3 and TRBJ2-7, with 8 positions matching TRBD2. The V gene's germline CDR1 is SGHTA and CDR2 FQGTGA. The ends lost 4 bases at V and 5 bases at J; junction bases unmatched: 7. This CDR3 has 14 residues. The CDR3 DNA is TGTGCCAGCAGCTCCACGGGAGGGTGGCACGAGCAGTACTTC. Amino acid sequence: CASSSTGGWHEQYF.

This clonotype was seen many times. The chain joins TRBV6-5 to TRBJ2-7; the D is unclear. Trimming removed 7 bases from V and 3 bases from J, with 13 bases in between. Germline V gene data show CDR1 as MNHEY and CDR2 as SVGAGI. This CDR3 is 13 amino acids long. CDR3 residues: CASKNVRSYEQYF. CDR3 nucleotide sequence: TGTGCCAGCAAAAATGTGAGGAGCTACGAGCAGTACTTC.